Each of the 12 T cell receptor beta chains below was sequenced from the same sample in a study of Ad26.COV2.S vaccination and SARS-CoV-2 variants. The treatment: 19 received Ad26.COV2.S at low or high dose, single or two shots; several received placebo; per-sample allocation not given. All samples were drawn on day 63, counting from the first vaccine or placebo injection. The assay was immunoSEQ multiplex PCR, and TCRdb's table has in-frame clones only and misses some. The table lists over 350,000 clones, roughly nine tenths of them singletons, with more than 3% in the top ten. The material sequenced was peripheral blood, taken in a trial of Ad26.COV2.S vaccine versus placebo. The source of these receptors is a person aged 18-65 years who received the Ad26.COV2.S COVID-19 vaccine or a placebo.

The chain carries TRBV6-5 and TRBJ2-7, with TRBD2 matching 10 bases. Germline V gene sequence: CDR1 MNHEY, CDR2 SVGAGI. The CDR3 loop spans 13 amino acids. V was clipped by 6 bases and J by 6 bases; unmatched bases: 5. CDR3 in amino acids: CASRASGGAEQYF. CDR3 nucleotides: TGTGCCAGCAGGGCTAGCGGGGGCGCCGAGCAGTACTTC.

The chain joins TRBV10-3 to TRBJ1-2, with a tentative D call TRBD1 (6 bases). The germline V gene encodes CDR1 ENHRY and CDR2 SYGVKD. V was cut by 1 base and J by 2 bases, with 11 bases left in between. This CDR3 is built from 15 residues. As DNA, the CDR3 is TGTGCCATCAGTGAGTTTACCGGGGGCAACTATGGCTACACCTTC. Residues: CAISEFTGGNYGYTF.

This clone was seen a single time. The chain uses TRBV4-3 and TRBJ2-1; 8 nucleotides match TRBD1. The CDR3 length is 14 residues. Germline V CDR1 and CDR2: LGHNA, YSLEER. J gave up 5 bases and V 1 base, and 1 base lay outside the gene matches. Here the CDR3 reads CASSQGTGNNEQFF. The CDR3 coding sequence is TGCGCCAGCAGCCAAGGGACAGGGAACAATGAGCAGTTCTTC.

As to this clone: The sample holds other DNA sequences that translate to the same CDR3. In nucleotides, the CDR3 is TGTGCCAGCTCACCTAGGACAGAGAACACTGAAGCTTTCTTT. It translates to CASSPRTENTEAFF. The rearrangement joins TRBV18 to TRBJ1-1, with a weak D call TRBD1 (6 bases). The CDR3 is made up of 14 amino acids. V was clipped by 3 bases and J by 1 base, with 9 bases between them. Germline loops: CDR1 KGHSH, CDR2 LQKENI.

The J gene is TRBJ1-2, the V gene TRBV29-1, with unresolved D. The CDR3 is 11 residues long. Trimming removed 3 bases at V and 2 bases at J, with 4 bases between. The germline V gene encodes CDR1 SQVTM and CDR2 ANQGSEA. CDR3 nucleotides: TGCAGCGTTGACGACAACTATGGCTACACCTTC. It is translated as CSVDDNYGYTF.

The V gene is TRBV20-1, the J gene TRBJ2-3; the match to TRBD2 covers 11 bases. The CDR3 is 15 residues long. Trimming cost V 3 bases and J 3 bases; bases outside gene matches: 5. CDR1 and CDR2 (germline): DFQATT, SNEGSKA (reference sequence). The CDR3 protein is CSASPPSGGTDTQYF. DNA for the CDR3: TGCAGTGCTAGTCCTCCTAGCGGGGGGACAGATACGCAGTATTTT.

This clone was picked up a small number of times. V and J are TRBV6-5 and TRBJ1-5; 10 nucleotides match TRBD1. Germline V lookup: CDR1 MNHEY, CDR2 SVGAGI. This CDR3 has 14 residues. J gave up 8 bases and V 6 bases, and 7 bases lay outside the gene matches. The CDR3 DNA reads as TGTGCCAGCAGCCCCGACAGGGGGCGAAAGCCCCAGCATTTT. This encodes CASSPDRGRKPQHF.

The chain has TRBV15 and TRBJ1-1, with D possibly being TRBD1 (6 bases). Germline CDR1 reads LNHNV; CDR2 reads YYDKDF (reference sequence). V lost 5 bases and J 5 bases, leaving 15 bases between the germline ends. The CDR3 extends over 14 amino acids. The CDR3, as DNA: TGTGCCACCAGCCCCAAAGGGGGATGGACTGAAGCTTTCTTT. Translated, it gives CATSPKGGWTEAFF.

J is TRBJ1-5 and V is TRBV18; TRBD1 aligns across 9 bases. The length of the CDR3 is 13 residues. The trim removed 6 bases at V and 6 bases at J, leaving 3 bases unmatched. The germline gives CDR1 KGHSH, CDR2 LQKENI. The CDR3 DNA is TGTGCCAGCTCTGGGACAGGGAGTCAGCCCCAGCATTTT. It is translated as CASSGTGSQPQHF.

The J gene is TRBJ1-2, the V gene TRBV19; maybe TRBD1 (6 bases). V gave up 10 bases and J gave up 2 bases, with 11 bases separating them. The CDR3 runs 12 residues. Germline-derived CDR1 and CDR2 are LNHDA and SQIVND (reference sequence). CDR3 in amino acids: CATNRANYGYTF. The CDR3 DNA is TGTGCCACCAACAGGGCGAACTATGGCTACACCTTC.

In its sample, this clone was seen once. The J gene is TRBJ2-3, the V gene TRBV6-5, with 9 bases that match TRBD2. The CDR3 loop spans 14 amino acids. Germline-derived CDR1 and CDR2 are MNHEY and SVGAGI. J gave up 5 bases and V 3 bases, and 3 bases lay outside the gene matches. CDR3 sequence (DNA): TGTGCCAGCAGTTATAGCGGGGGAAAAGATACGCAGTATTTT. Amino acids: CASSYSGGKDTQYF.

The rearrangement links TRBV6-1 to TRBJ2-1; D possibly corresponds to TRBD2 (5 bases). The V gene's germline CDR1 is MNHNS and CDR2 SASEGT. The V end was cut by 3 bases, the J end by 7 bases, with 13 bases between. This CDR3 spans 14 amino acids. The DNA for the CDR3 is TGTGCCAGCAGTGACCGGACCCCGGGGAATGAGCAGTTCTTC. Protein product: CASSDRTPGNEQFF.